This TCR beta chain originates from a study of siplizumab effects on memory and regulatory T cells. Study-level points and caveats: Siplizumab produced a significant reduction in alloreactive sequences that were traceable to unstimulated CD4+ memory cells. Assignment to unstimulated subsets succeeded for only a minor fraction of the alloreactive clones. Roughly 75-96% of dividing CD4+ or CD8+ clones were without an attributable naive or memory phenotype.

Assays examined roughly 100,000 TCR templates per sample. Sequencing used immunoSEQ multiplex PCR; TCRdb keeps in-frame clones, though not all of them. The table shows fewer than 85,000 clones, with roughly 86% occurring only once. As concerns this clone: Its antigen is currently unknown.

The CDR3 totals 18 residues. V shed 3 bases, J shed 4 bases, and the junction held 13 bases outside the gene matches. Specimen: Tregs sorted from blood. The sequence came from a human donor in good health. The J gene is TRBJ1-5, the V gene TRBV23-1; 9 bases are a match to TRBD1. TRBV23-1 is recorded as an ORF, its role being uncertain. Here the CDR3 DNA reads TGCGCCAGCAGTCAGCGGGACAGGGTCGGGTTAGGTAATCAGCCCCAGCATTTT. Translated, it gives CASSQRDRVGLGNQPQHF.